This T cell receptor beta chain was retrieved from a study of blood T cells in healthy people across ages. Study-level points and caveats: More naive CD4+ cells and higher diversity were found in long-lived than in aged donors.

As for this clonotype: As yet, its antigen is unknown.

It was with a sample-barcoded 5' primer and a J-beta primer mix that a second PCR of roughly 7 to 12 cycles was run. One entry per CDR3 protein, called by TCRdb with MiXCR from the 5' RACE reads. The sample has hundreds of thousands of distinct CDR3 sequences, under 45% seen once. The ends lost 4 bases at V and 2 bases at J; junction bases unmatched: 4. Germline assignment: CDR1 LNHDA and CDR2 SQIVND (reference sequence). This CDR3 comprises 17 residues. The sequence derives from a man aged 55 to 70 in good health. Sample: blood. This chain uses TRBV19 with TRBJ2-6, with 11 bases aligning to TRBD1. DNA of the CDR3: TGTGCCAGTAGTACCGGGACAGGGGGAACTGGGGCCAACGTCCTGACTTTC. Translating it yields CASSTGTGGTGANVLTF.